These 20 T cell receptor beta chains share one sample of origin, sequenced in a study of Graves' ophthalmopathy and Graves' hyperthyroidism. Amplification from RNA transcripts yielded the TCR beta CDR3 regions. The first round was an RT-PCR with HTBI primers, and the second round was a multiplex PCR. In TCRdb, the multiplex PCR reads were re-called with MiXCR into one record per CDR3 protein. This sample has hundreds of thousands of distinct CDR3 sequences, with more than 40% found just once. The sequencing sample was made of peripheral blood. The receptors were gathered from an adult man with Graves' ophthalmopathy.

This clonotype was seen more than once but under ten times. This rearrangement joins TRBV7-8 to TRBJ1-1; 7 bases are a match to TRBD1. J gave up 0 bases and V 5 bases, and 12 bases lay outside the gene matches. This CDR3 region has 17 residues. Germline V CDR1 and CDR2: SGHVS, FQNEAQ. This CDR3 is CASSITGAYELNTEAFF. The CDR3, as DNA: TGTGCCAGCAGCATTACAGGGGCCTACGAACTGAACACTGAAGCTTTCTTT.

The sample holds many counts of this clonotype. The chain recombines TRBV15 with TRBJ1-3; D remains ambiguous. The V gene lost 0 bases and the J gene lost 3 bases, with 3 bases spanning the gap. Germline CDR1 is LNHNV and CDR2 is YYDKDF (reference sequence). CDR3 length: 13 amino acids. The CDR3 sequence is CATSRDVGNTIYF. The CDR3, as DNA: TGTGCCACCAGCAGAGATGTTGGAAACACCATATATTTT.

This clonotype has at least ten counts. V is TRBV7-8 and J is TRBJ1-2; perhaps TRBD1 as D (6 bases). CDR1 is SGHVS, CDR2 FQNEAQ, per germline. The length of the CDR3 is 13 residues. Trimming pared 7 bases from V and 0 bases from J, leaving 9 bases between. The CDR3 DNA sequence: TGTGCCAGCATGGACAGAACTAACTATGGCTACACCTTC. Residues: CASMDRTNYGYTF.

This chain uses TRBV5-4 with TRBJ1-1, with D perhaps TRBD1 (5 bases). Germline V gene lookup returns CDR1 SGHNT and CDR2 YYREEE (reference sequence). With 4 bases removed from V and 1 base from J, the gap between germline ends came to 14 bases. The CDR3 has 15 residues. The CDR3 loop reads CASSPGPSPNTEAFF. In DNA, the CDR3 is TGTGCCAGCAGCCCGGGGCCCTCCCCGAACACTGAAGCTTTCTTT.

This clonotype was seen ten or more times. The chain links TRBV12-3 or TRBV12-4 to TRBJ1-5; D is unresolved. The ends were cut back, 4 bases at V and 2 bases at J, with 9 bases in the middle. This CDR3 is 14 amino acids long. CDR3 DNA sequence: TGTGCCAGCAGTTGGGGAGCAGGCAATCAGCCCCAGCATTTT. This encodes CASSWGAGNQPQHF.

The chain recombines TRBV25-1 with TRBJ1-2; D is perhaps TRBD1 (5 bases). Germline V lookup: CDR1 MGHDK, CDR2 SYGVNS. There are 15 residues in the CDR3. The V and J ends lost 1 base and 6 bases respectively, with 15 bases between them. This chain's CDR3 is CASSESEVRDHGYTF. CDR3 nucleotides: TGTGCCAGCAGTGAATCAGAGGTCAGGGACCATGGCTACACCTTC.

This clonotype has at least ten counts. The V gene is TRBV7-3, the J gene TRBJ1-3; 9 bases are a match to TRBD1. Germline CDR1 and CDR2: SGHTA and FQGTGA. Trimming removed 5 bases from V and 2 bases from J; junction bases left unmatched: 4. This CDR3 is 15 amino acids long. The CDR3: CASSLTGGAGNTIYF. The CDR3 DNA reads TGTGCCAGCAGCCTCACAGGGGGCGCTGGAAACACCATATATTTT.

The table lists this clonotype with many counts. This rearrangement joins TRBV2 to TRBJ2-6; the D gene is possibly TRBD1 (5 bases). The germline V gene has CDR1 SNHLY and CDR2 FYNNEI. The CDR3 is made up of 11 amino acids. The CDR3 is CAGAGANVLTF. The CDR3 DNA is TGTGCAGGGGCTGGGGCCAACGTCCTGACTTTC.

This chain links TRBV7-8 with TRBJ1-1; TRBD1 matches 11 bases. Losses at the gene ends were 3 bases for V and 10 bases for J; bases not matched to a gene: 10. CDR1 SGHVS and CDR2 FQNEAQ come from the germline V gene. This CDR3 is built from 15 residues. DNA of the CDR3: TGTGCCAGCAGCTTTCGGACAGGGGGCTACCTGGGAGCTTTCTTT. Translation: CASSFRTGGYLGAFF.

This clonotype was observed at least ten times. V usage is TRBV12-3 or TRBV12-4 and J usage is TRBJ1-4; TRBD1 agrees at 7 bases. J gave up 7 bases and V 6 bases, and 11 bases lay outside the gene matches. The CDR3 is 15 residues long. In DNA form, the CDR3 reads TGTGCCAGCAGCCCTCGACAGGGAAAGGGTGAAAAACTGTTTTTT. Its protein product is CASSPRQGKGEKLFF.

V and J are TRBV2 and TRBJ1-1; possible D gene TRBD1, 6 bases. Germline loops: CDR1 SNHLY, CDR2 FYNNEI. The V end was cut by 5 bases, the J end by 4 bases, with 17 bases between. The CDR3 is 15 residues long. The CDR3 loop reads CASSYSRSRGTEAFF. The CDR3 DNA is TGTGCCAGCAGTTACTCGAGGTCCAGGGGCACTGAAGCTTTCTTT.

The CDR3 DNA is TGTGCCAGCAGCTCAAGGACGCACACTGAAGCTTTCTTT. Protein: CASSSRTHTEAFF. The chain carries TRBV7-8 and TRBJ1-1, with D unresolved. V gave up 4 bases and J gave up 3 bases, with 9 bases separating them. CDR3 size: 13 residues. Germline V lookup: CDR1 SGHVS, CDR2 FQNEAQ.

This clonotype was picked up a small number of times. The chain links TRBV5-6 to TRBJ1-6; maybe TRBD1 (5 bases). Trimming cost V 4 bases and J 8 bases, with 13 bases left between them. CDR1 and CDR2 (germline): SGHDT, YYEEEE. This CDR3 region has 14 residues. The CDR3 DNA sequence: TGTGCCAGCAGCATCGACAGTCGTTATTCACCCCTCCACTTT. Translated: CASSIDSRYSPLHF.

On this clonotype: A much larger clone sits a single nucleotide away, making a read error possible. CDR3 in DNA: TGTGCCAGCAGCGTCGACAGGGACTCTTCGAAACTGTTTTTT. This translates into CASSVDRDSSKLFF. The chain joins TRBV9 to TRBJ1-4; 7 positions agree with TRBD1. Trimming removed 2 bases from V and 11 bases from J; junction bases left unmatched: 9. Germline-derived CDR1 and CDR2 are SGDLS and YYNGEE. The CDR3 is made up of 14 amino acids.

The table lists this clonotype with a few counts. CDR3 nucleotide sequence: TGTGCCAGCAGCCAAGATGGACTCGGTCAGCCCCAGCATTTT. Translated: CASSQDGLGQPQHF. The chain carries TRBV4-2 and TRBJ1-5; no reliable D call. The CDR3 runs to 14 residues. The V gene lost 0 bases and the J gene lost 6 bases, with 9 bases spanning the gap. The germline CDR1 and CDR2 sequences are LGHNA and YNFKEQ.

The rearrangement uses TRBV10-3 and TRBJ1-2, with D possibly matching TRBD1 (5 bases). This CDR3 region has 12 residues. V lost 10 bases to trimming and J lost 4 bases, with 13 bases between them. Germline CDR1 and CDR2: ENHRY and SYGVKD. The CDR3 loop is CASTRDVYGYTF. The CDR3 DNA reads as TGTGCCAGCACTCGGGACGTCTATGGCTACACCTTC.

About this clonotype itself: The CDR3 ends on some other residue instead of the conserved phenylalanine or tryptophan, so this is likely a read error. The limits of the CDR3 on the DNA are not certain, so only TCRdb's listed CDR3 is given. The chain recombines TRBV6-5 with TRBJ1-3. Looked up from germline, CDR1 is MNHEY and CDR2 is SVGAGI. The CDR3 has 8 amino acids, counting both end residues. The CDR3 loop is CASTPLLT.

As concerns this clonotype: At one end the junction does not follow the germline gene, possibly because of a read error. The genes are TRBV13 and TRBJ2-7; D might be TRBD1 (6 bases). Germline V gives CDR1 PRHDT, CDR2 FYEKMQ (reference sequence). The CDR3 covers 13 residues. The CDR3 nucleotides read TGTGCCGGCAGCTTATTGGACAGCTACGAGCAGTACTTC. This sequence encodes CAGSLLDSYEQYF. Full variable domain (outside the CDR3, taken from reference TRBV13 and TRBJ2-7): AAGVIQSPRHLIKEKRETATLKCYPIPRHDTVYWYQQGPGQDPQFLISFYEKMQSDKGSIPDRFSAQQFSDYHSELNMSSLELGDSALYFCAGSLLDSYEQYFGPGTRLTVT.

Points on this clonotype: A much larger clonotype is one base distant, so this may be a read error. This CDR3 reads CAISLAGTTLHF. CDR3 in DNA: TGTGCCATCAGTTTAGCAGGGACAACCCTCCACTTT. The rearrangement joins TRBV10-3 to TRBJ1-6; TRBD1 is a possible D gene (6 bases). Germline CDR1 is ENHRY and CDR2 is SYGVKD. V shed 5 bases and J shed 14 bases, with 13 bases lying between them. The CDR3 is made up of 12 amino acids.

This clonotype occurred once. This chain uses TRBV20-1 with TRBJ1-1, with a weak D call TRBD1 (5 bases). Germline CDR1 and CDR2: DFQATT and SNEGSKA (reference sequence). With 4 bases removed from V and 1 base from J, the gap between germline ends came to 13 bases. This CDR3 comprises 14 residues. CDR3 DNA: TGCAGTGCTAACCCCCACGGGGGGAACACTGAAGCTTTCTTT. Translating it yields CSANPHGGNTEAFF.